This T cell receptor beta chain was recovered during a study of blood T cell repertoires in COVID-19. Authors' analysis steps: The assay estimated nucleated cells by amplifying reference gene primers. Sequencing was performed with immunoSEQ multiplex PCR; in TCRdb, only in-frame clones are kept and a portion is missing. Clonal size and the V and J genes are those of that table, whereas D and trimming came from the DNA. The sample records fewer than 400,000 clones, roughly 88% being singletons. Participant age was roughly 18 to 100 years, and participants resided in roughly 24 US areas. V was clipped by 7 bases and J by 9 bases; unmatched bases: 11. The CDR3 consists of 15 residues. Germline V gives CDR1 SNHLY, CDR2 FYNNEI.

Material: PBMCs or T cells enriched from blood (not recorded which). The clonotype comes from a man aged 25-40 years who had recovered from COVID-19. The chain combines TRBV2 with TRBJ2-1, with 11 bases identical to TRBD2. CDR3 sequence (DNA): TGTGCCAGCACCAAAAGGGCTAGCGGGGGGATTGAGCAGTTCTTC. The encoded protein is CASTKRASGGIEQFF. Full variable domain (remainder filled in from reference TRBV2 and TRBJ2-1): EPEVTQTPSHQVTQMGQEVILRCVPISNHLYFYWYRQILGQKVEFLVSFYNNEISEKSEIFDDQFSVERPDGSNFTLKIRSTKLEDSAMYFCASTKRASGGIEQFFGPGTRLTVL.